This T cell receptor beta chain was documented in a study of CD8 T cells in ankylosing spondylitis. General study points: In reactive arthritis synovial fluid and blood, some motif variants had been reported before. Reportedly, significant enrichment of disease-linked clones occurred in matched ankylosing spondylitis synovial fluid. Fewer than 10 highly homologous variants made up a TCR beta motif that seemed to typify ankylosing spondylitis blood.

The CDR3 length is 15 residues. CDR1 and CDR2 from the germline V gene are PRHDT and FYEKMQ (reference sequence). Unmatched junction bases numbered 10, after V lost 5 bases and J lost 4 bases. Making use of molecular barcodes, quantitative 5'-RACE generated TCR beta libraries. TCRdb re-called the 5' RACE reads through MiXCR, storing one row per CDR3 protein. The repertoire holds about 220,000 distinct CDR3 sequences, around 6.6% seen once, with 13% to 15% in the top ten. This clonotype was counted at least ten times. What it binds is unknown. V gene TRBV13 combines with J gene TRBJ1-1; 7 bases are a match to TRBD1. The receptor's source is a male donor with ankylosing spondylitis. The sequenced sample consisted of blood, either unsorted or a sorted T cell fraction (not recorded which). The CDR3 DNA is TGTGCCAGCAGCCAAAGACAGGGCAGAGGCACTGAAGCTTTCTTT. As protein: CASSQRQGRGTEAFF.